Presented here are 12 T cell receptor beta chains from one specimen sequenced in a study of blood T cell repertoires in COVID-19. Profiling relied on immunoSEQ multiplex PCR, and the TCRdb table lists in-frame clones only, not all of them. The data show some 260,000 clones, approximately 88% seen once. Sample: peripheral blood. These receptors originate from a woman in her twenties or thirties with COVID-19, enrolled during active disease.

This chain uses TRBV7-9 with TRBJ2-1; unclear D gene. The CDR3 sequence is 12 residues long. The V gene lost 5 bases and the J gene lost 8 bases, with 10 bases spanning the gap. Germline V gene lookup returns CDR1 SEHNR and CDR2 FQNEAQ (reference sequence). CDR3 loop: CASSPTLYEQFF. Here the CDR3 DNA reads TGTGCCAGCAGCCCCACCCTATATGAGCAGTTCTTC.

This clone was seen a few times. The CDR3 loop is CASRTGGNQPQHF. For the CDR3, the DNA is TGTGCCAGCCGAACAGGGGGCAATCAGCCCCAGCATTTT. This chain links TRBV12-3 or TRBV12-4 with TRBJ1-5, with TRBD1 identical over 7 bases. The V gene end was trimmed by 8 bases and the J gene end by 2 bases; junction bases not matched to a gene: 3. The length of the CDR3 is 13 residues.

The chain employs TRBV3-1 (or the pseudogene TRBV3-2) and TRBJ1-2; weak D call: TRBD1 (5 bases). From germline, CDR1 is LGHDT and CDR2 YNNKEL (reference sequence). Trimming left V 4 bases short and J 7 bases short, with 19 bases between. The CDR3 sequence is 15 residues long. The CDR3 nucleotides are TGTGCCAGCAGCCTTGGTGTTTCAGTCGGGGGTGGCTACACCTTC. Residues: CASSLGVSVGGGYTF.

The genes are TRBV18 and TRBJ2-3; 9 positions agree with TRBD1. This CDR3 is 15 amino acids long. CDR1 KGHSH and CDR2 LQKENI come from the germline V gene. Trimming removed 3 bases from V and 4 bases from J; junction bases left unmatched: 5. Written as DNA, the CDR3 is TGTGCCAGCTCACCGGGACAGGGATCCGCAGATACGCAGTATTTT. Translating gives CASSPGQGSADTQYF. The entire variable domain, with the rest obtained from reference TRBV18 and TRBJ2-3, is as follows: NAGVMQNPRHLVRRRGQEARLRCSPMKGHSHVYWYRQLPEEGLKFMVYLQKENIIDESGMPKERFSAEFPKEGPSILRIQQVVRGDSAAYFCASSPGQGSADTQYFGPGTRLTVL.

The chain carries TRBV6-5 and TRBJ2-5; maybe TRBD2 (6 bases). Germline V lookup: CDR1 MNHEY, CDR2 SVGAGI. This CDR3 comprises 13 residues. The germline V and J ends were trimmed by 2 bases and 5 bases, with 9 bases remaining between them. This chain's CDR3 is CASSYAGFETQYF. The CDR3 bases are TGTGCCAGCAGTTACGCGGGGTTCGAGACCCAGTACTTC.

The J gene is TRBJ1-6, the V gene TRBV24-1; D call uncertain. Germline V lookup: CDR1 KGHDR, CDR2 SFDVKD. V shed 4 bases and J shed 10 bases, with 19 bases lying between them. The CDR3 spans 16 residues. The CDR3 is CATSDPRHRLDSPLHF. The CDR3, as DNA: TGTGCCACCAGTGACCCACGACACAGATTAGACTCACCCCTCCACTTT.

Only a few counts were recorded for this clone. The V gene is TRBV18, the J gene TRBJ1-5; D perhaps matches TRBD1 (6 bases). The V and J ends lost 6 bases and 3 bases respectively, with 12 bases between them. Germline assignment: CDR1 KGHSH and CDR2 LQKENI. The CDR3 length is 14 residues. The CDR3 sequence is CASSPTGPNQPQHF. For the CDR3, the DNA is TGTGCCAGCTCGCCTACAGGGCCCAATCAGCCCCAGCATTTT.

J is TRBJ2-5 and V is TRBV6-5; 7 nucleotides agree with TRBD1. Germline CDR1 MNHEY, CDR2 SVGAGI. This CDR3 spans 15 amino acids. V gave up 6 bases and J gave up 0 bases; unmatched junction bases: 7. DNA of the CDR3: TGTGCCAGCAGGAGGGAGACAGGGTACCAAGAGACCCAGTACTTC. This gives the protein CASRRETGYQETQYF.

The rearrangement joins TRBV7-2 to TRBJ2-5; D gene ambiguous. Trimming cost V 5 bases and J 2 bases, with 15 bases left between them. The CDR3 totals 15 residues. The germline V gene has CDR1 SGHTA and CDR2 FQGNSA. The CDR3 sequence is CASSPNLFRQETQYF. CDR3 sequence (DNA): TGTGCCAGCAGCCCAAATCTATTTCGGCAAGAGACCCAGTACTTC.

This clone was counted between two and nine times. CDR3 amino acids: CASSRDRNNSPLHF. Here the CDR3 DNA reads TGCGCCAGCAGCCGGGACAGGAATAATTCACCCCTCCACTTT. The chain links TRBV10-1 to TRBJ1-6; TRBD1 aligns across 8 bases. CDR3 length: 14 residues. CDR1 WNHNN and CDR2 SYGVQD come from the germline V gene (reference sequence). V shed 6 bases, J shed 5 bases, and the junction held 3 bases outside the gene matches.

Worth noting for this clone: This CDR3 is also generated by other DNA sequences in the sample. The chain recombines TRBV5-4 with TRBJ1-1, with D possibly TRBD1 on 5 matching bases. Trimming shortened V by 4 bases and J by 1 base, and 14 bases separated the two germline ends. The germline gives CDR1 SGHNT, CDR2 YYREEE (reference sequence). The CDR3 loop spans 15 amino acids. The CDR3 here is CASSKKTARNTEAFF. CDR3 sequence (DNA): TGTGCCAGCAGCAAAAAGACAGCTAGGAACACTGAAGCTTTCTTT.

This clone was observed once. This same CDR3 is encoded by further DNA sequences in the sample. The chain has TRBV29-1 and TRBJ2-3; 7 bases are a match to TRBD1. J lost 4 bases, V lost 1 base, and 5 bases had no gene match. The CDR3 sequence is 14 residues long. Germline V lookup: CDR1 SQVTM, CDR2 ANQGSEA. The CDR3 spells CSVEGQGVADTQYF. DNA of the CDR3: TGCAGCGTTGAAGGTCAGGGGGTTGCAGATACGCAGTATTTT.